This T cell receptor (beta chain) was sequenced for a study of regulatory and conventional T cells in RAG deficiency. Findings of the study overall: In Omenn syndrome, Treg and Tconv repertoires overlapped >75%. Control T-cell subsets had markedly higher Shannon entropy and lower Simpson indices than RAG-deficient patients. Treg unique TCR beta sequences were about 91-fold fewer in Omenn syndrome and CID/AS patients than controls.

For this clone: Its antigen is not known.

Using immunoSEQ multiplex PCR, the repertoire was profiled, and TCRdb retains in-frame clones only, with some absent. The table shows about 30,000 clones, with around 96% occurring only once. The sorted conventional CD4+ T cells were CD25-low and CD127-high, with genomic DNA sequenced. The ends lost 7 bases at V and 1 base at J; junction bases unmatched: 2. The length of the CDR3 is 12 residues. The V gene's germline CDR1 is SQVTM and CDR2 ANQGSEA. The same specimen was also included in a second study, on regulatory T cells. That work states: Primers: 52 TRBV forward and 13 TRBJ reverse. Regulatory T cells showed the strongest V-J pair restriction and V/J gene skewing among patient repertoires.

The specimen was CD25- CD4+ T cells sorted from blood. The rearrangement joins TRBV29-1 to TRBJ2-5; 8 bases line up with TRBD2. This sequence originates from a human donor in good health. This CDR3 is CSAAGGQETQYF. For the CDR3, the DNA is TGCAGCGCTGCGGGGGGCCAAGAGACCCAGTACTTC.